The 13 T cell receptor beta chains given below trace back to one sample, sequenced in a study of blood T cells in healthy people across ages (dated by TCRdb to the mid-2010s). Receptors were amplified or captured by 5' RACE. TCRdb shows the sequencer as Illumina HiSeq 2500. A second about 7 to 12 cycle PCR used a sample-barcoded 5' primer and a J-beta primer mix. TCRdb handled the public reads itself, with Q25 trimming in fastp and clone calling in MiXCR, and kept productive beta chains. Every CDR3 protein is listed once, alongside the most common genes and DNA of its rows. The sample includes just over 800,000 distinct CDR3 sequences, with 60% to 80% observed a single time. The ten largest clonotypes hold 28% of the sample. Sequencing was done on a sample of blood. The source of these receptors is a man aged 25 to 40 in good health.

V gene TRBV7-2 combines with J gene TRBJ2-7; TRBD1 aligns across 9 bases. J was trimmed by 7 bases and V by 0 bases; bases with no gene match: 7. The CDR3 has 15 amino acids. Germline CDR1 and CDR2: SGHTA and FQGNSA. CDR3 in amino acids: CASSLANRGLGEQYF. CDR3 bases: TGTGCCAGCAGCTTAGCCAACAGGGGGCTCGGAGAGCAGTACTTC.

This chain connects TRBV7-9 to TRBJ2-1; 9 bases agree with TRBD2. The J segment lost 8 bases and the V segment lost 8 bases, leaving 16 bases of the junction unmatched. Germline lookup yields CDR1 SEHNR and CDR2 FQNEAQ (reference sequence). This CDR3 comprises 16 residues. Here the CDR3 DNA reads TGTGCCAGCGGCAAGGTTGGCGGGGGGGCCCCACATGAGCAGTTCTTC. Translating gives CASGKVGGGAPHEQFF.

This clonotype was detected a few times. J is TRBJ2-1 and V is TRBV7-8; 10 positions agree with TRBD2. The CDR3 sequence is 15 residues long. With V trimmed by 2 bases and J by 5 bases, 3 bases remained unmatched. The germline CDR1 and CDR2 sequences are SGHVS and FQNEAQ. The DNA of the CDR3 is TGTGCCAGCAGCTTACTAGCGGGGGTGAACAATGAGCAGTTCTTC. This translates into CASSLLAGVNNEQFF. Using reference TRBV7-8 and TRBJ2-1 for the parts outside the CDR3, the full variable domain is GAGVSQSPRYKVAKRGQDVALRCDPISGHVSLFWYQQALGQGPEFLTYFQNEAQLDKSGLPSDRFFAERPEGSVSTLKIQRTQQEDSAVYLCASSLLAGVNNEQFFGPGTRLTVL.

The rearrangement joins TRBV6-1 to TRBJ1-2; D gene unclear. CDR1 and CDR2 (germline): MNHNS, SASEGT. V was trimmed by 10 bases and J by 1 base, leaving 13 bases between them. The CDR3 runs to 13 residues. The CDR3 loop reads CATLGVLNYGYTF. The CDR3 DNA follows: TGTGCCACCCTCGGGGTCCTTAACTATGGCTACACCTTC.

Only a few counts were recorded for this clonotype. The chain carries TRBV15 and TRBJ2-3; TRBD2 matches 10 bases. J gave up 0 bases and V 2 bases, and 2 bases lay outside the gene matches. The CDR3 length is 16 residues. The V gene's germline CDR1 is LNHNV and CDR2 YYDKDF (reference sequence). This CDR3 is CATSRRLAGSTDTQYF. CDR3 in DNA: TGTGCCACCAGCAGAAGACTAGCGGGTAGCACAGATACGCAGTATTTT.

In its sample, this clonotype was seen once. The CDR3 nucleotides read TGTGCCAGCAGCGTAGGGGGGGCCTTCTACAATGAGCAGTACTTC. Translated, it gives CASSVGGAFYNEQYF. This chain connects TRBV9 to TRBJ2-1; possibly TRBD1 or TRBD2 for D (6 bases each). The DNA end lines up better with TRBJ2-7; the J call may be wrong. The CDR3 sequence is 15 residues long. CDR1 SGDLS and CDR2 YYNGEE come from the germline V gene.

The rearrangement joins TRBV27 to TRBJ1-5, with a possible D match to TRBD1 (5 bases). The germline V and J ends were trimmed by 4 bases and 6 bases, with 19 bases remaining between them. Germline CDR1 is MNHEY and CDR2 is SMNVEV (reference sequence). This CDR3 is 16 amino acids long. Here the CDR3 DNA reads TGTGCCAGCAGTTCCCCCGGAGGGGTACGTGGTCAGCCCCAGCATTTT. Translated: CASSSPGGVRGQPQHF.

The rearrangement uses TRBV20-1 and TRBJ2-1; D is unclear. CDR3 length: 14 amino acids. Germline CDR1 DFQATT, CDR2 SNEGSKA (reference sequence). The V end was cut by 6 bases, the J end by 0 bases, with 12 bases between. CDR3 protein: CSAVVPSSYNEQFF. In nucleotides, the CDR3 is TGCAGTGCCGTCGTTCCGAGCTCCTACAATGAGCAGTTCTTC.

The gene calls are TRBV20-1 and TRBJ1-2; TRBD1 is a possible D gene (6 bases). The CDR3 has 13 residues. Germline CDR1 reads DFQATT; CDR2 reads SNEGSKA (reference sequence). Trimming left V 6 bases short and J 7 bases short, with 18 bases between. The CDR3 nucleotides read TGCAGTGCGGGAGAGGGGGGCTTGGGTGGCTACACCTTC. Protein sequence: CSAGEGGLGGYTF.

The chain links TRBV7-2 to TRBJ2-3; 10 bases match TRBD2. CDR3 length: 16 amino acids. Germline CDR1 reads SGHTA; CDR2 reads FQGNSA. V lost 5 bases, J lost 3 bases, and 8 bases stayed unmatched. The CDR3: CASSPNQRGGTDTQYF. As DNA, the CDR3 is TGTGCCAGCAGCCCAAACCAGCGGGGGGGTACAGATACGCAGTATTTT.

V is TRBV4-2 and J is TRBJ2-3; perhaps TRBD2 as D (6 bases). The CDR3 length is 18 residues. Trimming left V 0 bases short and J 0 bases short, with 16 bases between. Germline V gene data show CDR1 as LGHNA and CDR2 as YNFKEQ. CDR3 sequence: CASSQEGTTRWSTDTQYF. DNA for the CDR3: TGTGCCAGCAGCCAAGAGGGGACGACTAGATGGAGCACAGATACGCAGTATTTT.

The V call is TRBV9, the J call TRBJ2-1; TRBD2 matches at 10 bases. This CDR3 is 17 amino acids long. Per germline, CDR1 SGDLS and CDR2 YYNGEE. V lost 4 bases and J lost 6; bases outside the gene matches: 13. In nucleotides, the CDR3 is TGTGCCAGCAGCTTTTCTTCGACCAGCGGGGGGGTCAATGAGCAGTTCTTC. Amino acid sequence: CASSFSSTSGGVNEQFF.

The V and J genes are TRBV20-1 and TRBJ2-5; 12 nucleotides line up with TRBD2. In germline, CDR1 is DFQATT, CDR2 SNEGSKA (reference sequence). V shed 0 bases and J 4 bases; nucleotides not matched to a gene: 6. This CDR3 region has 16 residues. CDR3 nucleotide sequence: TGCAGTGCTAGAGATTGGACTAGCGGGGTTCGAGAGACCCAGTACTTC. As protein: CSARDWTSGVRETQYF.